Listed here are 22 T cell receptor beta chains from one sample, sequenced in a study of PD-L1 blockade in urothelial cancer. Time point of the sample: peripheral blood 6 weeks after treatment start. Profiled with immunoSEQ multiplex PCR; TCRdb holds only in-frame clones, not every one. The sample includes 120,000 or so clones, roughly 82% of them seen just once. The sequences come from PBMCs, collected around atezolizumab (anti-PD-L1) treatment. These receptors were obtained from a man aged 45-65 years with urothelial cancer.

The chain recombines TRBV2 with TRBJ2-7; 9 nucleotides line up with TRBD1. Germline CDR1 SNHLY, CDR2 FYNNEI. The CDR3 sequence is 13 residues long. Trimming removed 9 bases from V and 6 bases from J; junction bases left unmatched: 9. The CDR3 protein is CASSDRGVGEQYF. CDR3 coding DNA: TGTGCCAGTTCAGACAGGGGGGTTGGCGAGCAGTACTTC.

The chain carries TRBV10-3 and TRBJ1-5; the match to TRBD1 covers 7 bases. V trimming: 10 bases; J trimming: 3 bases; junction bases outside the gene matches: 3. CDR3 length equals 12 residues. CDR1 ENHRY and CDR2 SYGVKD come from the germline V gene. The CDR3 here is CASGQANQPQHF. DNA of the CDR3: TGTGCCAGTGGACAGGCCAATCAGCCCCAGCATTTT.

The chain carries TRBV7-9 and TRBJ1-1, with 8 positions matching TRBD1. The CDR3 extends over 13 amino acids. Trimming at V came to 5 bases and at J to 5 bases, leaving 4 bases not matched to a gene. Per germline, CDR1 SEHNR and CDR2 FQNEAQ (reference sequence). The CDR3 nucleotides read TGTGCCAGCAGCGGACAGGGCCAGACTGAAGCTTTCTTT. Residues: CASSGQGQTEAFF.

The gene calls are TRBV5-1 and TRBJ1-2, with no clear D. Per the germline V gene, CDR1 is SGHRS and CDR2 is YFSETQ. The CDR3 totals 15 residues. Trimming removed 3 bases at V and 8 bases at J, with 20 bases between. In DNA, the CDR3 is TGCGCCAGCAGCTCAGACCGGGTCCAAAGTCGGGGCTACACCTTC. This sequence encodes CASSSDRVQSRGYTF.

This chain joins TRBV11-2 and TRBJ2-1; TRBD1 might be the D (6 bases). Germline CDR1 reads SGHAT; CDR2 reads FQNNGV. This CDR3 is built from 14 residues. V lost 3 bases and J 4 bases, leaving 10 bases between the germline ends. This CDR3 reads CASSFPGQYNEQFF. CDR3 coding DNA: TGTGCCAGCAGCTTTCCAGGACAGTACAATGAGCAGTTCTTC.

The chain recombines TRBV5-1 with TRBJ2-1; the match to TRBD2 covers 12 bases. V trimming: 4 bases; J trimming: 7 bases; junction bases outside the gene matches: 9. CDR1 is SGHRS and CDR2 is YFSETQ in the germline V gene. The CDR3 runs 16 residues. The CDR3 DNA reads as TGCGCCAGCAGCCTGGGGGCTAGCGGGAGGGTTAATGAGCAGTTCTTC. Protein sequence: CASSLGASGRVNEQFF.

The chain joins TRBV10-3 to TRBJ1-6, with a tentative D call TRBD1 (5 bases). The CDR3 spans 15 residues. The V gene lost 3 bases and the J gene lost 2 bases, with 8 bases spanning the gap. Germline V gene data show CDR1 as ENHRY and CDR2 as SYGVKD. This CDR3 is CAISDRAPYNSPLHF. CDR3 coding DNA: TGTGCCATCAGTGACAGGGCACCCTATAATTCACCCCTCCACTTT.

Here the CDR3 DNA reads TGTGCCAGCAGCGCGACGGGTTACGAGCAGTACTTC. Translating it yields CASSATGYEQYF. The chain carries TRBV9 and TRBJ2-7, with D unresolved. CDR3 length: 12 amino acids. The V and J ends lost 3 bases and 4 bases respectively, with 8 bases between them. The germline CDR1 and CDR2 sequences are SGDLS and YYNGEE.

This CDR3 is CASSRLAGGYEQYF. The CDR3 region has the DNA TGTGCCAGCAGCCGACTAGCGGGAGGTTACGAGCAGTACTTC. J is TRBJ2-7 and V is TRBV27; 13 bases line up with TRBD2. Germline V CDR1 and CDR2: MNHEY, SMNVEV (reference sequence). V gave up 6 bases and J gave up 4 bases; unmatched junction bases: 3. This CDR3 region has 14 residues.

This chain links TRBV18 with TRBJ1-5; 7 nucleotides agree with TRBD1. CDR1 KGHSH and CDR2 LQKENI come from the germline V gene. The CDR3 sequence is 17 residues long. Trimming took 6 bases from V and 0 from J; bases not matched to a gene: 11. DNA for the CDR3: TGTGCCAGCTCCCTGACAGGGCCGGGGGTTAGCAATCAGCCCCAGCATTTT. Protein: CASSLTGPGVSNQPQHF. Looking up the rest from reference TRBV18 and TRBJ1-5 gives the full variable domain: NAGVMQNPRHLVRRRGQEARLRCSPMKGHSHVYWYRQLPEEGLKFMVYLQKENIIDESGMPKERFSAEFPKEGPSILRIQQVVRGDSAAYFCASSLTGPGVSNQPQHFGDGTRLSIL.

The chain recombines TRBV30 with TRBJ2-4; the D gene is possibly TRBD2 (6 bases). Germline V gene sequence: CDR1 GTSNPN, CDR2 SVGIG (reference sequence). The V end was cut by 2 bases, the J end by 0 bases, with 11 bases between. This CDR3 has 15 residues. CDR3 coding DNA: TGTGCCTGGAGTTGGTCCGGGGGAGCCAAAAACATTCAGTACTTC. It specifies CAWSWSGGAKNIQYF.

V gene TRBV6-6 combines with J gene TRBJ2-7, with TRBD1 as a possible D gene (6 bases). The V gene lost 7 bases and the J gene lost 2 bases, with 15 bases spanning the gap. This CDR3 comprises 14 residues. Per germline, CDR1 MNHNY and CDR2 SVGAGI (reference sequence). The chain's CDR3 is CASTPNRDTYEQYF. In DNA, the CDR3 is TGTGCCAGCACCCCCAACAGGGATACCTACGAGCAGTACTTC.

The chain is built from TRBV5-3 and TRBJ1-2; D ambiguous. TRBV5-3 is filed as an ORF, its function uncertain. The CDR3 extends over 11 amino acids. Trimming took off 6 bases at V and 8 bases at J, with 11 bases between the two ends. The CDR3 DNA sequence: TGTGCCAGAACTTTCGGGGTGGGCTACACCTTC. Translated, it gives CARTFGVGYTF.

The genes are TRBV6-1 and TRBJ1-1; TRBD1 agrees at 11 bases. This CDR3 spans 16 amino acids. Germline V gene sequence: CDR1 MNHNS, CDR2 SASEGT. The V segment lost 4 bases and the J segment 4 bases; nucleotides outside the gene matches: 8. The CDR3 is CASSVGTGGAGTEAFF. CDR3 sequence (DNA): TGTGCCAGCAGTGTCGGGACAGGGGGGGCGGGCACTGAAGCTTTCTTT.

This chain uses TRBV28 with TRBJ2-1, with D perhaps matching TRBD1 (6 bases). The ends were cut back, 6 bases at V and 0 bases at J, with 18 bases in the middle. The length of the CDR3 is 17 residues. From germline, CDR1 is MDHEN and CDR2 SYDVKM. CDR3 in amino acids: CASSLSTGPSSYNEQFF. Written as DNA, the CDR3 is TGTGCCAGCAGCCTGTCCACAGGGCCAAGCTCCTACAATGAGCAGTTCTTC. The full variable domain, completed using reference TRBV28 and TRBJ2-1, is DVKVTQSSRYLVKRTGEKVFLECVQDMDHENMFWYRQDPGLGLRLIYFSYDVKMKEKGDIPEGYSVSREKKERFSLILESASTNQTSMYLCASSLSTGPSSYNEQFFGPGTRLTVL.

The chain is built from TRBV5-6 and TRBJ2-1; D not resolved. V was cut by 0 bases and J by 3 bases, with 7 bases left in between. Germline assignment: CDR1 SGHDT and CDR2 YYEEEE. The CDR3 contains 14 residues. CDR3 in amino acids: CASSLDRSYNEQFF. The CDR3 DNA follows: TGTGCCAGCAGCTTGGACAGAAGCTACAATGAGCAGTTCTTC. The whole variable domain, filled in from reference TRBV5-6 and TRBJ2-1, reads DAGVTQSPTHLIKTRGQQVTLRCSPKSGHDTVSWYQQALGQGPQFIFQYYEEEERQRGNFPDRFSGHQFPNYSSELNVNALLLGDSALYLCASSLDRSYNEQFFGPGTRLTVL.

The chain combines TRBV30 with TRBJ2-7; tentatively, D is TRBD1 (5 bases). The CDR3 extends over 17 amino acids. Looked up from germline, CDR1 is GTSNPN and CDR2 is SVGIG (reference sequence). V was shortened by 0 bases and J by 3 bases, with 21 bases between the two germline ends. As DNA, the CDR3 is TGTGCCTGGAGTGTCCGCCTGGGGCCTACGGCATACTACGAGCAGTACTTC. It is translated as CAWSVRLGPTAYYEQYF.

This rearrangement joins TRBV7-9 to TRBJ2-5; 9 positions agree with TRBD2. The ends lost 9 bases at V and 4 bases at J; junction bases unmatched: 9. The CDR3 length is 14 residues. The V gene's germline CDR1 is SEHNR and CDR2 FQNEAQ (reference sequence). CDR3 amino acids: CASGAGGPGETQYF. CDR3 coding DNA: TGTGCCAGTGGGGCGGGAGGGCCTGGAGAGACCCAGTACTTC.

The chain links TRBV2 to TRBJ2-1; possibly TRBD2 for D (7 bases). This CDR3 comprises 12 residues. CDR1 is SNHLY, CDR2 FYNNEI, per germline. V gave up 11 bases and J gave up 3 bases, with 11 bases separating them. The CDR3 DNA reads TGTGCCGGGGGGGCCGGCTACAATGAGCAGTTCTTC. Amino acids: CAGGAGYNEQFF. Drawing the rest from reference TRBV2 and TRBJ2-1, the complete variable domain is EPEVTQTPSHQVTQMGQEVILRCVPISNHLYFYWYRQILGQKVEFLVSFYNNEISEKSEIFDDQFSVERPDGSNFTLKIRSTKLEDSAMYFCAGGAGYNEQFFGPGTRLTVL.

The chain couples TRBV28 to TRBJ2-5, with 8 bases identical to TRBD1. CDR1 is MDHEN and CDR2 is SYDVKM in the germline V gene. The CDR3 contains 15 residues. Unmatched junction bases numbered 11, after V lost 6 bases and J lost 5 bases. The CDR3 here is CASSRPPGGKETQYF. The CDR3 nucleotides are TGTGCCAGCAGCCGACCCCCAGGGGGCAAGGAGACCCAGTACTTC.

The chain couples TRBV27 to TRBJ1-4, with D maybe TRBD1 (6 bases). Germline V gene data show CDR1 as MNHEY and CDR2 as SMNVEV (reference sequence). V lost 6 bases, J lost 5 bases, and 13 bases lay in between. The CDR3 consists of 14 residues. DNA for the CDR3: TGTGCCAGCAGGTTGGGACAACCAAATGAAAAACTGTTTTTT. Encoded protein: CASRLGQPNEKLFF.

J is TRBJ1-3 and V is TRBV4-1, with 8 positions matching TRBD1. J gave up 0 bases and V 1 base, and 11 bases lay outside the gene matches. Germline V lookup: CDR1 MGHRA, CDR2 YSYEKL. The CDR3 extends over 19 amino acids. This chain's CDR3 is CASSQVERDRPSSGNTIYF. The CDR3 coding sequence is TGCGCCAGCAGCCAAGTAGAACGGGACAGGCCGAGCTCTGGAAACACCATATATTTT.